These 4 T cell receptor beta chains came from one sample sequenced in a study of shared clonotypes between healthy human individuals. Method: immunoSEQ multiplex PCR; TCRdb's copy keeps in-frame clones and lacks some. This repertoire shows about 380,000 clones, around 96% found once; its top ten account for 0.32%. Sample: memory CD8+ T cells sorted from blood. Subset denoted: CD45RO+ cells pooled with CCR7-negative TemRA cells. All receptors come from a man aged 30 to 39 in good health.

The CDR3 is CASSLEWASGSTIGELFF. The CDR3 nucleotides read TGTGCCAGCAGCTTGGAGTGGGCTAGCGGGAGTACGATCGGGGAGCTGTTTTTT. The V call is TRBV5-4, the J call TRBJ2-2; the match to TRBD2 covers 10 bases. Looked up from germline, CDR1 is SGHNT and CDR2 is YYREEE (reference sequence). The CDR3 consists of 18 residues. The ends lost 0 bases at V and 7 bases at J; junction bases unmatched: 12.

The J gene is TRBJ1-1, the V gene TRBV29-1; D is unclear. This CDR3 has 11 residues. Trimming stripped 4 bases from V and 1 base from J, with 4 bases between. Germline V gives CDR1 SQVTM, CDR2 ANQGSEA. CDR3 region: CSVGRNTEAFF. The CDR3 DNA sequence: TGCAGCGTTGGCAGGAACACTGAAGCTTTCTTT.

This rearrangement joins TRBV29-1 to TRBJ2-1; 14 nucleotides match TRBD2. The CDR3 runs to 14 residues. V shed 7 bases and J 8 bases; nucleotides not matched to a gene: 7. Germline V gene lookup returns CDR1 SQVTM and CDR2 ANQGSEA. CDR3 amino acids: CSAGTSGSTDEQFF. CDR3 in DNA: TGCAGCGCTGGGACTAGCGGGAGTACCGATGAGCAGTTCTTC.

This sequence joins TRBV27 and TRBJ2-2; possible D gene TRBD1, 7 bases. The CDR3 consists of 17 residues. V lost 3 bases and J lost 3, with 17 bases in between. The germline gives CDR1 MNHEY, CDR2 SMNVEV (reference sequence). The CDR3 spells CASSFLQGPGDTGELFF. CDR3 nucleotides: TGTGCCAGCAGTTTCTTACAGGGGCCGGGGGACACCGGGGAGCTGTTTTTT.